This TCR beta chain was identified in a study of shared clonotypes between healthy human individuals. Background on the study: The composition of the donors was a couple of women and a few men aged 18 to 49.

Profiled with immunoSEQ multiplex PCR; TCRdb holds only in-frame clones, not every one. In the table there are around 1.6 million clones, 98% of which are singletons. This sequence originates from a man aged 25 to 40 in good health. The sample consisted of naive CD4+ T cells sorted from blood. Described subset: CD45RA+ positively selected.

This CDR3 is CASHDRPGQETQYF. The CDR3 nucleotides are TGTGCCTCCCATGATCGGCCAGGACAAGAGACCCAGTACTTC. V is TRBV10-3 and J is TRBJ2-5; D gene unclear. Trimming stripped 11 bases from V and 2 bases from J, with 18 bases between. The germline V gene encodes CDR1 ENHRY and CDR2 SYGVKD. This CDR3 comprises 14 residues.